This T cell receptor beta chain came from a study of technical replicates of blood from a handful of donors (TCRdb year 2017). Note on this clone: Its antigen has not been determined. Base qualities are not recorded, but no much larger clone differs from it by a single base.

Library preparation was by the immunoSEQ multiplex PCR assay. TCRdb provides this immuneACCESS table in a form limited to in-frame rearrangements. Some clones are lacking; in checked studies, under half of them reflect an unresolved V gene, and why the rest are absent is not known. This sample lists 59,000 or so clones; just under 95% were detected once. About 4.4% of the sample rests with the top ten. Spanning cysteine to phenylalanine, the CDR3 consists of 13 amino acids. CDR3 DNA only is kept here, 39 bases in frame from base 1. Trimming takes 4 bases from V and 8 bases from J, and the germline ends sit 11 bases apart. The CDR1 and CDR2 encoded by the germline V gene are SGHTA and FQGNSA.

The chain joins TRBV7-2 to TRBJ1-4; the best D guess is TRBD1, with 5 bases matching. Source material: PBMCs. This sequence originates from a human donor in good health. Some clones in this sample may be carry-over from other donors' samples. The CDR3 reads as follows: CASSSQGGEKLFF. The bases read TGTGCCAGCAGCTCCCAGGGTGGGGAAAAACTGTTTTTT.